Listed here are 8 T cell receptor beta chains from one sample, sequenced in a study of control samples from healthy donors and cancer patients (dated by TCRdb to 2018 to 2021). Libraries were constructed by the immunoSEQ multiplex PCR assay. The source is immuneACCESS, and TCRdb retained only in-frame sequences with V and J called. Part of the clones is not carried over; for the studies checked, unresolved V genes explain less than half of this, and the remainder is unexplained. This sample comprises 65,000 to 100,000 clones, roughly 91% of them detected only once. Clones ranked in the top ten supply approximately 16% of the sample. Sample: blood. These receptor sequences come from a man between 50 and 59 years old in good health.

CDR3 nucleotides: TGTGCCAGCAGTTTATTAGGGAAAGCTTTCTTT. It specifies CASSLLGKAFF. This chain uses TRBV27 with TRBJ1-1; D is unresolved. In germline, CDR1 is MNHEY, CDR2 SMNVEV (reference sequence). This CDR3 comprises 11 residues. The ends were cut back, 1 base at V and 9 bases at J, with 6 bases in the middle.

V is TRBV5-6 and J is TRBJ1-2; 10 positions match TRBD1. The junction had 3 bases not matched to a gene; V was cut back by 4 bases and J by 6 bases. Per germline, CDR1 SGHDT and CDR2 YYEEEE. The CDR3 covers 13 residues. This CDR3 is CASSRDRGDGYTF. The CDR3 DNA reads TGTGCCAGCAGCAGGGACAGGGGAGATGGCTACACCTTC.

This chain joins TRBV5-6 and TRBJ1-4, with 7 bases identical to TRBD1. This CDR3 comprises 15 residues. Germline V CDR1 and CDR2: SGHDT, YYEEEE. The V segment lost 2 bases and the J segment 3 bases; nucleotides outside the gene matches: 4. CDR3 nucleotide sequence: TGTGCCAGCAGCTTTAGGGGGCGGGCTAATGAAAAACTGTTTTTT. Its protein is CASSFRGRANEKLFF.

The chain carries TRBV5-6 and TRBJ2-7; 9 nucleotides align to TRBD2. The V and J ends lost 4 bases and 3 bases, in that order; junction bases with no gene match: 14. The CDR3 has 17 amino acids. Germline CDR1 and CDR2: SGHDT and YYEEEE. CDR3 sequence (DNA): TGTGCCAGCAGCCAACGCCAGGGCGGGGGGGCAGGCTACGAGCAGTACTTC. Translating gives CASSQRQGGGAGYEQYF. Using reference TRBV5-6 and TRBJ2-7 for the parts outside the CDR3, the full variable domain is DAGVTQSPTHLIKTRGQQVTLRCSPKSGHDTVSWYQQALGQGPQFIFQYYEEEERQRGNFPDRFSGHQFPNYSSELNVNALLLGDSALYLCASSQRQGGGAGYEQYFGPGTRLTVT.

This chain uses TRBV4-1 with TRBJ1-2, with 7 bases fitting TRBD1. The V gene end was trimmed by 4 bases and the J gene end by 3 bases; junction bases not matched to a gene: 5. This CDR3 region has 14 residues. Germline CDR1 reads MGHRA; CDR2 reads YSYEKL. The CDR3 DNA reads as TGCGCCAGCAGCCCATCCGGGACAGACTATGGCTACACCTTC. Its protein is CASSPSGTDYGYTF.

The genes are TRBV11-2 and TRBJ2-7; possible D gene TRBD1, 5 bases. The CDR3 runs to 13 residues. V was cut by 3 bases and J by 4 bases, with 10 bases left in between. Looked up from germline, CDR1 is SGHAT and CDR2 is FQNNGV. DNA for the CDR3: TGTGCCAGCAGCTTCGGCAGGGCTTACGAGCAGTACTTC. Translating gives CASSFGRAYEQYF.

J is TRBJ1-5 and V is TRBV30, with D possibly being TRBD1 (5 bases). This CDR3 is built from 13 residues. V dropped 2 bases and J dropped 7 bases, with 12 bases sitting between them. Per the germline V gene, CDR1 is GTSNPN and CDR2 is SVGIG (reference sequence). CDR3 residues: CAWSPTGGQPQHF. The CDR3 DNA reads TGTGCCTGGAGTCCGACGGGGGGACAGCCCCAGCATTTT.

The V and J genes are TRBV5-6 and TRBJ1-2; tentatively, D is TRBD1 (5 bases). V lost 4 bases and J 7 bases, leaving 11 bases between the germline ends. The CDR3 is 12 amino acids. Germline V gene sequence: CDR1 SGHDT, CDR2 YYEEEE. CDR3 coding DNA: TGTGCCAGCAGCGGGGGGATCCCTGGCTACACCTTC. This gives the protein CASSGGIPGYTF.